The 7 T cell receptor beta chains in this list originate from one sample, sequenced in a study of shared clonotypes between healthy human individuals. Repertoires were generated with immunoSEQ multiplex PCR, while TCRdb's copy carries only in-frame clones and drops some. The sample comprises about 1,900,000 clones, around 96% of which are singletons, and approximately 1.2% rests with the top ten. Terminally differentiated effector memory CD45RA+ cells were excluded by CCR7 positive selection of CD45RO-negative cells. Sequenced: naive CD8+ T cells sorted from blood. The source of these receptors is a man aged 18 to 29 in good health.

The sample holds one count of this clone. This rearrangement joins TRBV6-1 to TRBJ2-7, with no clear D. Germline assignment: CDR1 MNHNS and CDR2 SASEGT. The CDR3 contains 15 residues. Trimming cost V 3 bases and J 5 bases, with 17 bases left between them. This CDR3 is CASSDFPRLIDEQYF. The CDR3 DNA is TGTGCCAGCAGTGACTTCCCTAGATTAATAGACGAGCAGTACTTC.

This chain uses TRBV6-1 with TRBJ2-3; D is unclear. The germline V gene has CDR1 MNHNS and CDR2 SASEGT. V was cut by 2 bases and J by 0 bases, with 6 bases left in between. The CDR3 is 14 amino acids. Here the CDR3 DNA reads TGTGCCAGCAGTGAATTCGTCAGCACAGATACGCAGTATTTT. It encodes CASSEFVSTDTQYF.

A remark on this clone: Other DNA variants within this sample encode the same CDR3. The chain couples TRBV7-9 to TRBJ1-6, with a weak D call TRBD1 (6 bases). This CDR3 has 12 residues. CDR1 and CDR2 (germline): SEHNR, FQNEAQ (reference sequence). V lost 5 bases, J lost 7 bases, and 6 bases lay in between. The CDR3 reads CASSRGNSPLHF. The CDR3 DNA follows: TGTGCCAGCAGCAGGGGGAATTCACCCCTCCACTTT.

This chain links TRBV9 with TRBJ2-1, with D possibly TRBD2 on 6 matching bases. The germline V gene encodes CDR1 SGDLS and CDR2 YYNGEE. CDR3 size: 13 residues. The germline V and J ends were trimmed by 0 bases and 10 bases, with 11 bases remaining between them. The CDR3 region is CASSVVGGTEQFF. In nucleotides, the CDR3 is TGTGCCAGCAGCGTAGTGGGGGGTACCGAGCAGTTCTTC.

The chain has TRBV19 and TRBJ2-7; D uncertain. The CDR3 runs 13 residues. CDR1 and CDR2 from the germline V gene are LNHDA and SQIVND (reference sequence). V gave up 4 bases and J gave up 4 bases, with 11 bases separating them. In DNA, the CDR3 is TGTGCCAGTAGTACCGACGGGTTGTACGAGCAGTACTTC. This gives the protein CASSTDGLYEQYF.

As for this clone: Other DNA sequences from this sample encode an identical CDR3 as well. The chain uses TRBV30 and TRBJ2-2, with 7 bases identical to TRBD2. Per the germline V gene, CDR1 is GTSNPN and CDR2 is SVGIG (reference sequence). J lost 2 bases, V lost 3 bases, and 6 bases had no gene match. The CDR3 runs to 15 residues. The CDR3 spells CAWSTGTTNTGELFF. In DNA form, the CDR3 reads TGTGCCTGGAGCACCGGGACTACAAACACCGGGGAGCTGTTTTTT.

The rearrangement links TRBV5-6 to TRBJ1-2; D gene ambiguous. With 4 bases removed from V and 3 bases from J, the gap between germline ends came to 7 bases. CDR1 is SGHDT and CDR2 is YYEEEE in the germline V gene. The CDR3 contains 12 residues. The CDR3: CASSNQDYGYTF. In nucleotides, the CDR3 is TGTGCCAGCAGCAACCAGGACTATGGCTACACCTTC.